The 10 T cell receptor beta chains below were found in one sample sequenced in a study of blood T cell repertoires in COVID-19. Profiled with immunoSEQ multiplex PCR; TCRdb holds only in-frame clones, not every one. The sample records some 210,000 clones, over 75% being singletons. Input material: PBMCs or T cells enriched from blood (not recorded which). The source is a man in his forties who had recovered from COVID-19.

This chain links TRBV5-8 with TRBJ1-3, with 9 positions matching TRBD1. The CDR3 is 16 amino acids. Trimming removed 4 bases from V and 4 bases from J; junction bases left unmatched: 9. Germline CDR1 reads SGHTS; CDR2 reads YDEGEE. The CDR3 coding sequence is TGTGCCAGCAGCCCTACAGGGGGCTTGAGAGGAAACACCATATATTTT. This codes for CASSPTGGLRGNTIYF.

The gene calls are TRBV7-6 and TRBJ1-4; 9 bases are shared with TRBD1. This CDR3 spans 14 amino acids. Germline loops: CDR1 SGHVS, CDR2 FNYEAQ. Losses at the gene ends were 5 bases for V and 3 bases for J; bases not matched to a gene: 1. CDR3 sequence reads: CASSRTGANEKLFF. DNA for the CDR3: TGTGCCAGCAGCCGGACAGGGGCTAATGAAAAACTGTTTTTT.

This chain links TRBV20-1 with TRBJ2-1; D perhaps matches TRBD2 (6 bases). The germline V gene encodes CDR1 DFQATT and CDR2 SNEGSKA (reference sequence). This CDR3 comprises 11 residues. Between the trimmed V and J ends, which lost 5 bases and 7 bases, there was a span of 9 bases. In DNA form, the CDR3 reads TGCAGTGCTCCAGGAGGGAATGAGCAGTTCTTC. Translation gives CSAPGGNEQFF.

This clone appeared a single time. The CDR3 nucleotides are TGTGCCAGCAGTTCCCAGGGACAGAGAAACAATCAGCCCCAGCATTTT. Translating gives CASSSQGQRNNQPQHF. The gene calls are TRBV6-5 and TRBJ1-5, with 7 nucleotides matching TRBD1. In germline, CDR1 is MNHEY, CDR2 SVGAGI. V lost 4 bases, J lost 3 bases, and 9 bases stayed unmatched. This CDR3 is built from 16 residues.

V is TRBV28 and J is TRBJ2-1; D gene ambiguous. The germline V gene has CDR1 MDHEN and CDR2 SYDVKM. This CDR3 comprises 12 residues. Trimming stripped 2 bases from V and 8 bases from J, with 7 bases between. CDR3 sequence reads: CASSLASDEQFF. CDR3 DNA sequence: TGTGCCAGCAGTTTAGCCAGTGATGAGCAGTTCTTC.

The gene calls are TRBV5-1 and TRBJ2-2, with a possible D match to TRBD2 (5 bases). Germline CDR1 SGHRS, CDR2 YFSETQ. The CDR3 runs to 16 residues. With 3 bases removed from V and 2 bases from J, the gap between germline ends came to 14 bases. The CDR3 loop is CASSYREQKNTGELFF. The DNA of the CDR3 is TGCGCCAGCAGCTACCGGGAACAAAAAAACACCGGGGAGCTGTTTTTT.

Written as DNA, the CDR3 is TGCGCCAGCAGCGCAGACAGGGGCCGAGTGAACACTGAAGCTTTCTTT. Protein product: CASSADRGRVNTEAFF. The J gene is TRBJ1-1, the V gene TRBV4-1; 8 bases map to TRBD1. Germline CDR1 is MGHRA and CDR2 is YSYEKL. Trimming cost V 5 bases and J 0 bases; bases outside gene matches: 8. CDR3 length equals 16 residues.

This chain links TRBV7-3 with TRBJ1-1, with TRBD1 matching over 8 bases. From germline, CDR1 is SGHTA and CDR2 FQGTGA. This CDR3 is 13 amino acids long. V dropped 1 base and J dropped 5; count of bases not matched to a gene: 0. CDR3 loop: CASSLRQGTEAFF. In DNA form, the CDR3 reads TGTGCCAGCAGCTTAAGACAGGGGACTGAAGCTTTCTTT.

The genes are TRBV29-1 and TRBJ1-2; D may be TRBD1 (6 bases). The CDR3 runs 13 residues. Looked up from germline, CDR1 is SQVTM and CDR2 is ANQGSEA. The V and J ends lost 7 bases and 7 bases respectively, with 19 bases between them. CDR3 region: CSARGDTLLGYTF. The DNA for the CDR3 is TGCAGCGCTAGAGGGGACACCTTACTTGGCTACACCTTC.

This clone has just a few counts. The J gene is TRBJ1-4, the V gene TRBV13, with D possibly matching TRBD1 (5 bases). Germline V lookup: CDR1 PRHDT, CDR2 FYEKMQ (reference sequence). Trimming cost V 5 bases and J 6 bases, with 10 bases left between them. The CDR3 is 13 amino acids. CDR3 DNA: TGTGCCAGCAGCCTGGGACTTTATGAAAAACTGTTTTTT. Its translation: CASSLGLYEKLFF.